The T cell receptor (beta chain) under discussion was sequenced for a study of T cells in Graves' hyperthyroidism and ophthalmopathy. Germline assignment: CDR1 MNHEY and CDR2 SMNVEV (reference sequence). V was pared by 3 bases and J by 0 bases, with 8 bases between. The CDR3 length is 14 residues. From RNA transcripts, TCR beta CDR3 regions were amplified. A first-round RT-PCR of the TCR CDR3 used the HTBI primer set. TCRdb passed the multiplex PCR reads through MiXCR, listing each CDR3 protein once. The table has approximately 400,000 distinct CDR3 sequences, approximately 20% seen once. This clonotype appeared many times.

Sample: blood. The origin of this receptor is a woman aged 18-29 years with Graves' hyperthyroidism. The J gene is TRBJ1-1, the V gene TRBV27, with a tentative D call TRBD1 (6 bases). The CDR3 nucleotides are TGTGCCAGCAGTTTGAACAGGGTGAACACTGAAGCTTTCTTT. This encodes CASSLNRVNTEAFF.